Each of the 27 T cell receptor beta chains below was sequenced from the same sample in a study of control samples from healthy donors and cancer patients. Method: immunoSEQ multiplex PCR; TCRdb's copy keeps in-frame clones and lacks some. Of 40,000 or so clones detected, around 93% appear once; the ten largest clones hold around a fifth. The sample consisted of PBMCs. The receptors originated from a woman in her forties with head and neck cancer.

V usage is TRBV3-1 (or the pseudogene TRBV3-2) and J usage is TRBJ2-1; 10 bases agree with TRBD2. J gave up 8 bases and V 6 bases, and 10 bases lay outside the gene matches. Germline values: CDR1 LGHDT, CDR2 YNNKEL (reference sequence). CDR3 size: 15 residues. The CDR3 nucleotides are TGTGCCAGCAGGCGCGGGCTAGCGGGAGCGGATGAGCAGTTCTTC. It translates to CASRRGLAGADEQFF.

The chain couples TRBV18 to TRBJ1-1; D is unclear. In germline, CDR1 is KGHSH, CDR2 LQKENI. V was trimmed by 4 bases and J by 3 bases, leaving 9 bases between them. CDR3 length: 13 residues. CDR3 nucleotides: TGTGCCAGCTCACGTAATACATACACTGAAGCTTTCTTT. Its translation is CASSRNTYTEAFF.

The sample holds one count of this clone. The chain combines TRBV19 with TRBJ2-6; no reliable D call. The germline V and J ends were trimmed by 4 bases and 2 bases, with 9 bases remaining between them. The CDR3 covers 15 residues. Germline loops: CDR1 LNHDA, CDR2 SQIVND (reference sequence). The CDR3 here is CASSTREAGANVLTF. CDR3 sequence (DNA): TGTGCCAGTAGTACCAGAGAAGCTGGGGCCAACGTCCTGACTTTC. The variable domain in full, with the rest retrieved from reference TRBV19 and TRBJ2-6, is DGGITQSPKYLFRKEGQNVTLSCEQNLNHDAMYWYRQDPGQGLRLIYYSQIVNDFQKGDIAEGYSVSREKKESFPLTVTSAQKNPTAFYLCASSTREAGANVLTFGAGSRLTVL.

The chain employs TRBV6-1 and TRBJ1-2; 8 bases fit TRBD1. V shed 6 bases, J shed 6 bases, and the junction held 6 bases outside the gene matches. This CDR3 contains 13 residues. In germline, CDR1 is MNHNS, CDR2 SASEGT. As DNA, the CDR3 is TGTGCCAGCAGCCTAGGACAGGGAAATGGCTACACCTTC. Encoded protein: CASSLGQGNGYTF.

The chain employs TRBV27 and TRBJ2-2; 11 positions agree with TRBD2. CDR3 length equals 17 residues. Per germline, CDR1 MNHEY and CDR2 SMNVEV (reference sequence). J was trimmed by 1 base and V by 5 bases; bases with no gene match: 6. The CDR3, as DNA: TGTGCCAGCAGTCCGTTCGGACTAGCGGGGAACACCGGGGAGCTGTTTTTT. It codes for CASSPFGLAGNTGELFF.

The chain employs TRBV6-2 or TRBV6-3 and TRBJ1-5; a possible D gene is TRBD1 (6 bases). The V gene lost 3 bases and the J gene lost 4 bases, with 13 bases spanning the gap. CDR1 is MNHEY, CDR2 SVGEGT, per germline. This CDR3 has 15 amino acids. CDR3 DNA sequence: TGTGCCAGCAGTTATTCCGGGACACCGAATCAGCCCCAGCATTTT. It translates to CASSYSGTPNQPQHF.

The chain recombines TRBV3-1 (or the pseudogene TRBV3-2) with TRBJ1-2, with TRBD1 matching over 12 bases. Germline V lookup: CDR1 LGHDT, CDR2 YNNKEL (reference sequence). The V and J ends lost 4 bases and 5 bases, in that order; junction bases with no gene match: 8. This CDR3 is built from 16 residues. The chain's CDR3 is CASSPRDRGRGYGYTF. DNA for the CDR3: TGTGCCAGCAGCCCCCGGGACAGGGGGCGCGGGTATGGCTACACCTTC.

V usage is TRBV5-6 and J usage is TRBJ2-7, with D tentatively TRBD2 (5 bases). The length of the CDR3 is 17 residues. The V end lost 3 bases, the J end lost 4 bases, and 23 bases lay between the germline ends. Germline V gene data show CDR1 as SGHDT and CDR2 as YYEEEE. CDR3 nucleotide sequence: TGTGCCAGCAGCTCCCCCCTAGGCGGCGGAGGATCATACGAGCAGTACTTC. The encoded protein is CASSSPLGGGGSYEQYF.

This chain joins TRBV7-9 and TRBJ1-2; 12 bases agree with TRBD1. Germline V gene data show CDR1 as SEHNR and CDR2 as FQNEAQ (reference sequence). J gave up 7 bases and V 3 bases, and 6 bases lay outside the gene matches. The CDR3 loop spans 15 amino acids. The CDR3 protein is CASSLSGTGGLGYTF. The CDR3 DNA reads TGTGCCAGCAGCTTGTCCGGGACAGGGGGCCTTGGCTACACCTTC.

This chain connects TRBV30 to TRBJ1-3; no clear D. The CDR3 totals 16 residues. Germline V lookup: CDR1 GTSNPN, CDR2 SVGIG (reference sequence). V was cut by 0 bases and J by 0 bases, with 12 bases left in between. CDR3 loop: CAWSVPGLDSGNTIYF. The CDR3 DNA reads as TGTGCCTGGAGTGTCCCCGGACTGGACTCTGGAAACACCATATATTTT.

The chain employs TRBV29-1 and TRBJ2-2; the D is unclear. The CDR3 spans 14 residues. The V and J ends lost 3 bases and 5 bases respectively, with 13 bases between them. The germline gives CDR1 SQVTM, CDR2 ANQGSEA. The CDR3 protein is CSVEVQVGTGELFF. The CDR3 DNA is TGCAGCGTTGAGGTGCAGGTCGGGACCGGGGAGCTGTTTTTT.

The chain employs TRBV30 and TRBJ2-3; D remains unclear. V was pared by 0 bases and J by 2 bases, with 9 bases between. Germline V gene data show CDR1 as GTSNPN and CDR2 as SVGIG (reference sequence). CDR3 length: 14 amino acids. The CDR3: CAWSVQSSTDTQYF. The CDR3 DNA sequence: TGTGCCTGGAGTGTCCAGTCATCCACAGATACGCAGTATTTT.

The table lists this clone with a count of one. CDR3 bases: TGCGCCAGCAGACCTAGCGGGGGTGACACAGATACGCAGTATTTT. Protein: CASRPSGGDTDTQYF. The chain links TRBV5-1 to TRBJ2-3; 10 nucleotides align to TRBD2. V trimming: 5 bases; J trimming: 2 bases; junction bases outside the gene matches: 5. Germline CDR1 and CDR2: SGHRS and YFSETQ. There are 15 residues in the CDR3.

The CDR3 spells CASSLAHTVRDTEAFF. CDR3 bases: TGTGCCAGCAGCTTAGCGCATACGGTTAGGGACACTGAAGCTTTCTTT. The rearrangement uses TRBV7-2 and TRBJ1-1; D gene unclear. The CDR3 spans 16 residues. Germline CDR1 and CDR2: SGHTA and FQGNSA. Trimming left V 0 bases short and J 3 bases short, with 14 bases between.

The gene calls are TRBV5-4 and TRBJ1-5; D is perhaps TRBD1 (5 bases). CDR1 and CDR2 from the germline V gene are SGHNT and YYREEE (reference sequence). The CDR3 spans 14 residues. Trimming took 4 bases from V and 2 from J, leaving 10 bases between them. The CDR3 bases are TGTGCCAGCAGCCCCGGGGGGGGCAATCAGCCCCAGCATTTT. It codes for CASSPGGGNQPQHF.

This clone turned up a few times. The chain links TRBV4-1 to TRBJ1-1; D may be TRBD1 (5 bases). This CDR3 is 15 amino acids long. The V end lost 4 bases, the J end lost 1 base, and 13 bases lay between the germline ends. Germline V lookup: CDR1 MGHRA, CDR2 YSYEKL. In DNA, the CDR3 is TGCGCCAGCAGCCGAGCGGGGGACGCGAACACTGAAGCTTTCTTT. Residues: CASSRAGDANTEAFF.

The J gene is TRBJ1-2, the V gene TRBV9; TRBD1 is a possible D gene (6 bases). From germline, CDR1 is SGDLS and CDR2 YYNGEE. The V end lost 4 bases, the J end lost 7 bases, and 14 bases lay between the germline ends. The CDR3 is 13 amino acids. The CDR3 nucleotides read TGTGCCAGCAGCAAAGGGGGGGGCCCTGGCTACACCTTC. It yields the protein CASSKGGGPGYTF.

Written as DNA, the CDR3 is TGTGCCAGCTCACCATCCCTAGCGGGGACCTACGAGCAGTACTTC. This encodes CASSPSLAGTYEQYF. This chain connects TRBV18 to TRBJ2-7, with TRBD2 matching 9 bases. The CDR3 is 15 amino acids. V dropped 2 bases and J dropped 2; count of bases not matched to a gene: 4. Per germline, CDR1 KGHSH and CDR2 LQKENI.

V and J are TRBV3-1 (or the pseudogene TRBV3-2) and TRBJ1-2, with D unresolved. CDR1 and CDR2 from the germline V gene are LGHDT and YNNKEL (reference sequence). Trimming cost V 3 bases and J 11 bases, with 10 bases left between them. The CDR3 has 11 residues. CDR3 region: CASSQEYGYTF. CDR3 DNA: TGTGCCAGCAGCCAGGAATACGGGTACACCTTC.

V usage is TRBV6-1 and J usage is TRBJ2-7; possibly TRBD1 for D (6 bases). Germline V gene data show CDR1 as MNHNS and CDR2 as SASEGT. Trimming took off 5 bases at V and 0 bases at J, with 11 bases between the two ends. The CDR3 length is 14 residues. This chain's CDR3 is CASSSRGSSYEQYF. For the CDR3, the DNA is TGTGCCAGCAGTTCGAGGGGGAGCTCCTACGAGCAGTACTTC.

This clone was recorded only once. V gene TRBV5-6 combines with J gene TRBJ1-2; perhaps TRBD1 as D (6 bases). V lost 2 bases and J 2 bases, leaving 10 bases between the germline ends. Germline V gene data show CDR1 as SGHDT and CDR2 as YYEEEE. This CDR3 contains 14 residues. The CDR3: CASSLKTGNYGYTF. In DNA, the CDR3 is TGTGCCAGCAGCTTAAAGACAGGCAACTATGGCTACACCTTC.

This sequence joins TRBV18 and TRBJ1-2, with D uncertain. CDR3 length: 15 residues. Germline V gives CDR1 KGHSH, CDR2 LQKENI. The germline V and J ends were trimmed by 2 bases and 4 bases, with 14 bases remaining between them. The CDR3 protein is CASSPGGSGIYGYTF. The CDR3, as DNA: TGTGCCAGCTCACCAGGAGGGTCGGGGATCTATGGCTACACCTTC.

The chain links TRBV7-6 to TRBJ2-2, with D unresolved. Trimming stripped 5 bases from V and 4 bases from J, with 2 bases between. Germline V gene lookup returns CDR1 SGHVS and CDR2 FNYEAQ. The CDR3 extends over 11 amino acids. The CDR3 DNA reads as TGTGCCAGCAGCCCCACCGGGGAGCTGTTTTTT. It codes for CASSPTGELFF.

The chain carries TRBV28 and TRBJ2-7; 13 positions match TRBD2. Germline CDR1 MDHEN, CDR2 SYDVKM. V was pared by 1 base and J by 5 bases, with 2 bases of the junction left unmatched. There are 15 residues in the CDR3. The chain's CDR3 is CASSLSTSGRNEQYF. The CDR3, as DNA: TGTGCCAGCAGTTTATCGACTAGCGGGAGGAACGAGCAGTACTTC. Variable domain in full (rest from reference TRBV28 and TRBJ2-7): DVKVTQSSRYLVKRTGEKVFLECVQDMDHENMFWYRQDPGLGLRLIYFSYDVKMKEKGDIPEGYSVSREKKERFSLILESASTNQTSMYLCASSLSTSGRNEQYFGPGTRLTVT.

V gene TRBV9 combines with J gene TRBJ1-1; D remains ambiguous. Germline CDR1 reads SGDLS; CDR2 reads YYNGEE. The CDR3 is made up of 16 amino acids. The V end lost 3 bases, the J end lost 3 bases, and 18 bases lay between the germline ends. The CDR3 here is CASSGGGRTPYTEAFF. CDR3 DNA sequence: TGTGCCAGCAGCGGGGGAGGGAGGACCCCCTACACTGAAGCTTTCTTT.

The chain has TRBV3-1 (or the pseudogene TRBV3-2) and TRBJ1-6; D is possibly TRBD1 (6 bases). The CDR3 consists of 14 residues. Germline-derived CDR1 and CDR2 are LGHDT and YNNKEL (reference sequence). Between the trimmed V and J ends, which lost 1 base and 10 bases, there was a span of 11 bases. This CDR3 is CASSQASGASPLHF. The CDR3 DNA sequence: TGTGCCAGCAGCCAAGCTTCAGGGGCGTCACCCCTCCACTTT.

V is TRBV27 and J is TRBJ1-1; D gene uncertain. This CDR3 spans 15 amino acids. Trimming shortened V by 6 bases and J by 1 base, and 15 bases separated the two germline ends. Germline values: CDR1 MNHEY, CDR2 SMNVEV (reference sequence). The chain's CDR3 is CASSSGLRENTEAFF. Here the CDR3 DNA reads TGTGCCAGCAGCTCCGGCCTCAGAGAGAACACTGAAGCTTTCTTT.